These 25 T cell receptor beta chains originate from one sample sequenced in a study of blood T cell repertoires in COVID-19. The repertoire was sequenced with immunoSEQ multiplex PCR; TCRdb's copy has only in-frame clones and lacks some. The sample contains under 75,000 clones, 60% to 80% of which appear only once. Sequenced sample: peripheral blood. These receptors all come from a woman aged 60 to 75 with acute or convalescent COVID-19.

The chain uses TRBV7-8 and TRBJ1-2; maybe TRBD1 (6 bases). The germline CDR1 and CDR2 sequences are SGHVS and FQNEAQ. The CDR3 is made up of 13 amino acids. The V end was cut by 5 bases, the J end by 2 bases, with 9 bases between. Written as DNA, the CDR3 is TGTGCCAGCAGCCTCGGACAGAACTATGGCTACACCTTC. This gives the protein CASSLGQNYGYTF. The whole variable domain, remainder taken from reference TRBV7-8 and TRBJ1-2, is GAGVSQSPRYKVAKRGQDVALRCDPISGHVSLFWYQQALGQGPEFLTYFQNEAQLDKSGLPSDRFFAERPEGSVSTLKIQRTQQEDSAVYLCASSLGQNYGYTFGSGTRLTVV.

This clone was seen a handful of times. This chain links TRBV29-1 with TRBJ2-2; 9 bases agree with TRBD2. CDR3 size: 16 residues. The germline V gene encodes CDR1 SQVTM and CDR2 ANQGSEA. V shed 1 base, J shed 5 bases, and the junction held 8 bases outside the gene matches. CDR3 bases: TGCAGCGTTGAAGCCCCTCTAGCGGGGACAACCGGGGAGCTGTTTTTT. It specifies CSVEAPLAGTTGELFF.

The chain is built from TRBV7-3 and TRBJ2-3; D not certain. This CDR3 is 13 amino acids long. Germline CDR1 reads SGHTA; CDR2 reads FQGTGA. V was shortened by 5 bases and J by 5 bases, with 11 bases between the two germline ends. The CDR3: CASSRENLDTQYF. CDR3 DNA: TGTGCCAGCAGCCGAGAAAACCTAGATACGCAGTATTTT.

Here the CDR3 reads CASSLARRSSGNTIYF. CDR3 bases: TGTGCCAGCAGCTTAGCGCGTCGGAGCTCTGGAAACACCATATATTTT. This chain connects TRBV7-9 to TRBJ1-3; D unclear. The CDR3 totals 16 residues. Germline values: CDR1 SEHNR, CDR2 FQNEAQ (reference sequence). The ends were cut back, 0 bases at V and 0 bases at J, with 9 bases in the middle.

The rearrangement joins TRBV25-1 to TRBJ2-1, with 11 bases matching TRBD2. The length of the CDR3 is 16 residues. The germline gives CDR1 MGHDK, CDR2 SYGVNS. Trimming took 3 bases from V and 8 from J; bases not matched to a gene: 9. This CDR3 is CASSDHLAGGTDEQFF. The CDR3 DNA sequence: TGTGCCAGCAGTGACCACTTAGCGGGGGGGACGGATGAGCAGTTCTTC.

The CDR3: CASSEGGANYGYTF. CDR3 DNA: TGTGCCAGCAGTGAAGGGGGGGCTAACTATGGCTACACCTTC. The V call is TRBV6-1, the J call TRBJ1-2; D may be TRBD1 (5 bases). Germline CDR1 reads MNHNS; CDR2 reads SASEGT. This CDR3 has 14 residues. Trimming removed 1 base at V and 0 bases at J, with 6 bases between.

This chain joins TRBV15 and TRBJ1-3; maybe TRBD1 (5 bases). Trimming pared 0 bases from V and 0 bases from J, leaving 9 bases between. The CDR3 consists of 16 residues. Germline loops: CDR1 LNHNV, CDR2 YYDKDF (reference sequence). The CDR3 reads CATSRDLGGSGNTIYF. CDR3 bases: TGTGCCACCAGCAGAGATCTGGGGGGCTCTGGAAACACCATATATTTT.

This clone has a count of ten or more. The chain couples TRBV6-6 to TRBJ1-1; D uncertain. V gave up 0 bases and J gave up 6 bases, with 14 bases separating them. The CDR3 consists of 15 residues. Per germline, CDR1 MNHNY and CDR2 SVGAGI (reference sequence). The CDR3 DNA follows: TGTGCCAGCAGTTACTCGACTCGCCTTTTCCCTGAAGCTTTCTTT. It encodes CASSYSTRLFPEAFF.

The rearrangement links TRBV28 to TRBJ2-4, with D perhaps matching TRBD1 (5 bases). The CDR3 length is 16 residues. Trimming cost V 4 bases and J 0 bases, with 13 bases left between them. Per germline, CDR1 MDHEN and CDR2 SYDVKM. The CDR3 here is CASSSGRAKAKNIQYF. The CDR3 nucleotides read TGTGCCAGCAGTTCCGGCAGGGCCAAAGCCAAAAACATTCAGTACTTC.

The J gene is TRBJ2-5, the V gene TRBV9; D might be TRBD2 (7 bases). Trimming removed 0 bases at V and 2 bases at J, with 14 bases between. This CDR3 comprises 16 residues. The germline V gene has CDR1 SGDLS and CDR2 YYNGEE. CDR3 nucleotide sequence: TGTGCCAGCAGCGTAGAGACGGGGGGCTCTCAAGAGACCCAGTACTTC. Protein: CASSVETGGSQETQYF. Full variable domain (outside the CDR3, taken from reference TRBV9 and TRBJ2-5): DSGVTQTPKHLITATGQRVTLRCSPRSGDLSVYWYQQSLDQGLQFLIQYYNGEERAKGNILERFSAQQFPDLHSELNLSSLELGDSALYFCASSVETGGSQETQYFGPGTRLLVL.

This clone appeared once. The chain couples TRBV7-9 to TRBJ1-2, with unresolved D. This CDR3 spans 12 amino acids. V lost 1 base to trimming and J lost 7 bases, with 7 bases between them. Looked up from germline, CDR1 is SEHNR and CDR2 is FQNEAQ (reference sequence). CDR3 in amino acids: CASSLDPLGYTF. Written as DNA, the CDR3 is TGTGCCAGCAGCTTAGATCCCCTTGGCTACACCTTC.

V usage is TRBV5-1 and J usage is TRBJ2-3; D remains ambiguous. The germline V gene encodes CDR1 SGHRS and CDR2 YFSETQ. The CDR3 is 16 residues long. V gave up 0 bases and J gave up 4 bases, with 15 bases separating them. The CDR3 DNA is TGCGCCAGCAGCTTGGGAGGTAGCACCGCCCCAGATACGCAGTATTTT. Its translation: CASSLGGSTAPDTQYF.

The J gene is TRBJ2-3, the V gene TRBV28; 12 nucleotides match TRBD2. Germline CDR1 is MDHEN and CDR2 is SYDVKM. The CDR3 spans 18 residues. Trimming cost V 4 bases and J 6 bases; bases outside gene matches: 14. The CDR3 DNA follows: TGTGCCAGCAGTTCCTTCACGACGGGACTAGCGGGTCTGGATACGCAGTATTTT. This codes for CASSSFTTGLAGLDTQYF.

The chain joins TRBV29-1 to TRBJ1-2, with unresolved D. With 4 bases removed from V and 7 bases from J, the gap between germline ends came to 19 bases. Germline V lookup: CDR1 SQVTM, CDR2 ANQGSEA. The CDR3 runs to 14 residues. Here the CDR3 DNA reads TGCAGCGTTGTCCCCGAACTTGCTCTCGGTGGCTACACCTTC. Translation gives CSVVPELALGGYTF. Based on the CDR3 plus reference TRBV29-1 and TRBJ1-2, the full variable domain is SAVISQKPSRDICQRGTSLTIQCQVDSQVTMMFWYRQQPGQSLTLIATANQGSEATYESGFVIDKFPISRPNLTFSTLTVSNMSPEDSSIYLCSVVPELALGGYTFGSGTRLTVV.

This chain links TRBV7-2 with TRBJ2-4; D is ambiguous. This CDR3 comprises 14 residues. V lost 2 bases and J 2 bases, leaving 7 bases between the germline ends. Germline loops: CDR1 SGHTA, CDR2 FQGNSA. CDR3: CASSLTATKNIQYF. CDR3 DNA sequence: TGTGCCAGCAGCTTAACCGCGACCAAAAACATTCAGTACTTC.

The V call is TRBV11-3, the J call TRBJ2-2; weak D call: TRBD2 (6 bases). Germline CDR1 SGHNT, CDR2 YENEEA. This CDR3 has 14 residues. The V gene lost 3 bases and the J gene lost 3 bases, with 8 bases spanning the gap. Here the CDR3 DNA reads TGTGCCAGCAGCTTGGGGGGAGACACCGGGGAGCTGTTTTTT. Encoded protein: CASSLGGDTGELFF.

V is TRBV12-1 and J is TRBJ2-5; the table's D call of TRBD2 was not tested on the DNA. TRBV12-1 is shown as a pseudogene. This CDR3 comprises 15 residues. CDR3 region: CASSRPRTSRETQYF. In DNA, the CDR3 is TGTGCCAGCAGCCGCCCACGGACTAGCCGGGAGACCCAGTACTTC.

The chain employs TRBV2 and TRBJ2-5; 9 bases match TRBD2. V lost 8 bases to trimming and J lost 2 bases; unmatched junction nucleotides: 27. The germline V gene has CDR1 SNHLY and CDR2 FYNNEI. CDR3 length: 21 residues. The CDR3 reads CASPLSPARLAEKVLQETQYF. The CDR3 region has the DNA TGTGCCAGCCCCTTGAGTCCCGCTCGACTAGCGGAAAAGGTCCTTCAAGAGACCCAGTACTTC.

The V call is TRBV4-2, the J call TRBJ1-1; D is unresolved. The CDR3 is made up of 15 amino acids. In germline, CDR1 is LGHNA, CDR2 YNFKEQ. The V gene lost 0 bases and the J gene lost 5 bases, with 13 bases spanning the gap. DNA for the CDR3: TGTGCCAGCAGCCAAGATCGGCCACACGGGACTGAAGCTTTCTTT. It translates to CASSQDRPHGTEAFF.

V gene TRBV9 combines with J gene TRBJ2-2; a weak D match, TRBD1 (5 bases). Per the germline V gene, CDR1 is SGDLS and CDR2 is YYNGEE. V lost 4 bases to trimming and J lost 0 bases, with 13 bases between them. There are 16 residues in the CDR3. DNA for the CDR3: TGTGCCAGCAGCCTCGCAGGGTCCGCGAACACCGGGGAGCTGTTTTTT. It translates to CASSLAGSANTGELFF.

This clone showed up just a few times. CDR3: CASSVGTGNTEAFF. For the CDR3, the DNA is TGTGCCAGCAGCGTAGGTACAGGAAACACTGAAGCTTTCTTT. The chain recombines TRBV9 with TRBJ1-1; TRBD1 is a possible D gene (5 bases). V gave up 0 bases and J gave up 2 bases, with 8 bases separating them. Germline V gene sequence: CDR1 SGDLS, CDR2 YYNGEE. This CDR3 is 14 amino acids long.

The V and J genes are TRBV5-8 and TRBJ1-2, with 7 bases aligning to TRBD1. The junction had 9 bases not matched to a gene; V was cut back by 4 bases and J by 3 bases. This CDR3 comprises 15 residues. Germline CDR1 and CDR2: SGHTS and YDEGEE. The DNA for the CDR3 is TGTGCCAGCAGCGTGCGGGCAGGGGGGTACTATGGCTACACCTTC. Amino acids: CASSVRAGGYYGYTF.

J is TRBJ1-4 and V is TRBV7-2; 9 positions match TRBD1. With 3 bases clipped from V and 8 bases from J, the junction kept 4 bases outside the gene matches. The CDR3 covers 14 residues. The germline V gene has CDR1 SGHTA and CDR2 FQGNSA. The CDR3: CASSFGTGYEKLFF. The DNA of the CDR3 is TGTGCCAGCAGCTTCGGGACAGGGTACGAAAAACTGTTTTTT.

The chain combines TRBV6-5 with TRBJ2-7, with 8 bases identical to TRBD1. The V and J ends lost 5 bases and 3 bases, in that order; junction bases with no gene match: 9. This CDR3 is 15 amino acids long. Germline V gene lookup returns CDR1 MNHEY and CDR2 SVGAGI. CDR3 coding DNA: TGTGCCAGCAGTCCGTGGACAGGGCGGGACTACGAGCAGTACTTC. Translated: CASSPWTGRDYEQYF.

The V call is TRBV11-2, the J call TRBJ1-1, with a weak D call TRBD1 (5 bases). Trimming took 4 bases from V and 1 from J, leaving 16 bases between them. The germline gives CDR1 SGHAT, CDR2 FQNNGV. The length of the CDR3 is 16 residues. CDR3 DNA: TGTGCCAGCAGCTCACCAACCGGGACTGGGAACACTGAAGCTTTCTTT. It codes for CASSSPTGTGNTEAFF.